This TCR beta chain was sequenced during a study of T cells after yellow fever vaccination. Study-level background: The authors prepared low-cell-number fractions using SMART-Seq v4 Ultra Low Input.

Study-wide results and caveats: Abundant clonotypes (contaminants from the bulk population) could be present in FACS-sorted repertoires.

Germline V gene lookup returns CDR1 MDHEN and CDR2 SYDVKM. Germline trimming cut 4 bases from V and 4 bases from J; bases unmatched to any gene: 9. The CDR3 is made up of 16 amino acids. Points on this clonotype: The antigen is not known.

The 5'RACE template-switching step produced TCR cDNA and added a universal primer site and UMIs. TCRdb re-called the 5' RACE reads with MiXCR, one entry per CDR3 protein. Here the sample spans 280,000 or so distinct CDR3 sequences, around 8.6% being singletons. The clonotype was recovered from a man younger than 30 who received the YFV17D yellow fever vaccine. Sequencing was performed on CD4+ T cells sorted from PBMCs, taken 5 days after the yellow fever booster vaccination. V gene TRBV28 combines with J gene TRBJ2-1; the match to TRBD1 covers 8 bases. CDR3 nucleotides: TGTGCCAGCAGTTACCCCAGGGGGCGTATTTACAATGAGCAGTTCTTC. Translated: CASSYPRGRIYNEQFF.